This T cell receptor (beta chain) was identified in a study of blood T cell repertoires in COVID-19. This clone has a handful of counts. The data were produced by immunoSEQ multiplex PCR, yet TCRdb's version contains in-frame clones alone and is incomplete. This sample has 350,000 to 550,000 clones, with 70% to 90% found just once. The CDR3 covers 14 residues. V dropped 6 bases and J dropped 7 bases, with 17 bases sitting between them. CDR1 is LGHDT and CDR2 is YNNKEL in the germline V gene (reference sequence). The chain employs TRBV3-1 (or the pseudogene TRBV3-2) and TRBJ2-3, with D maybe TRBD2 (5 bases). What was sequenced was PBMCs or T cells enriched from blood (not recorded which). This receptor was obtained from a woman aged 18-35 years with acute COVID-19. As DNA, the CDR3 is TGTGCCAGCAGAGTGAGCGGAGACTTTAATACGCAGTATTTT. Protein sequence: CASRVSGDFNTQYF.